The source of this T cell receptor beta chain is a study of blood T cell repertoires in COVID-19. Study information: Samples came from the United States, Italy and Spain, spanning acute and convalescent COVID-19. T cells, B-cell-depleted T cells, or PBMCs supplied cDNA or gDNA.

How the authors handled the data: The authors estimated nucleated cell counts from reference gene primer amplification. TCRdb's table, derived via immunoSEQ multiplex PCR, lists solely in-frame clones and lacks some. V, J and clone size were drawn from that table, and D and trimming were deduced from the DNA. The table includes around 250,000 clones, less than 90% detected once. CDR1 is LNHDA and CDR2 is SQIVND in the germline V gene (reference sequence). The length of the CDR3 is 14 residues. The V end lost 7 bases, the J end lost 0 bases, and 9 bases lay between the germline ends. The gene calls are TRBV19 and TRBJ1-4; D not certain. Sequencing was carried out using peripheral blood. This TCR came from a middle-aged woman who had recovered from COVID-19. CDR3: CASTTTATNEKLFF. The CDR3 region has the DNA TGTGCCAGTACCACGACTGCAACTAATGAAAAACTGTTTTTT.